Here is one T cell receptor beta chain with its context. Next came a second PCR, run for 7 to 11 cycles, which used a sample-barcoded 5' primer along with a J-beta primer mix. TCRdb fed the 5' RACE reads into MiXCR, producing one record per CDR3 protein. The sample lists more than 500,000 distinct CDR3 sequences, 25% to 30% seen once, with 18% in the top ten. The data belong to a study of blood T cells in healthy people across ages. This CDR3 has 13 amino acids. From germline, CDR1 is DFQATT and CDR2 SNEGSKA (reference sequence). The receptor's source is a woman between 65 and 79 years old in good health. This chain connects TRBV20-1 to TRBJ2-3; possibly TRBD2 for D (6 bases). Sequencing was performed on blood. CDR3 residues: CSFSEGLTDTQYF. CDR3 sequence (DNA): TGCAGCTTTTCGGAGGGACTCACAGATACGCAGTATTTT.